Reported below is one TCR beta chain. The sample originates from a study of blood T cell repertoires in COVID-19. The protocol was immunoSEQ multiplex PCR, while the TCRdb copy is restricted to in-frame clones and leaves out a portion. The sample holds 250,000 to 350,000 clones, roughly 85% seen once. The sequenced sample consisted of PBMCs or T cells enriched from blood (not recorded which). The receptor comes from a woman under 40 who had recovered from COVID-19.

CDR3 in amino acids: CASGAGTGMYEQYF. In nucleotides, the CDR3 is TGTGCCAGTGGAGCCGGGACAGGGATGTACGAGCAGTACTTC. The chain is built from TRBV19 and TRBJ2-5, with TRBD1 matching 9 bases. The J call may be in error: the DNA end matches TRBJ2-7 better. Germline V gives CDR1 LNHDA, CDR2 SQIVND (reference sequence). The CDR3 runs 14 residues.